This T cell receptor (beta chain) was identified in a study of shared T cell receptors in the human thymus. This CDR3 is 12 amino acids long. V was shortened by 6 bases and J by 5 bases, with 11 bases between the two germline ends. Looked up from germline, CDR1 is MDHEN and CDR2 is SYDVKM. Profiling relied on immunoSEQ multiplex PCR, and the TCRdb table lists in-frame clones only, not all of them. This table has about 400,000 clones, approximately 95% appearing once. The receptor's source is a human donor. The rearrangement joins TRBV28 to TRBJ2-7; D not certain. Specimen: thymocytes. CDR3 loop: CASSPLTHEQYF. The CDR3, as DNA: TGTGCCAGCAGCCCATTGACCCACGAGCAGTACTTC.